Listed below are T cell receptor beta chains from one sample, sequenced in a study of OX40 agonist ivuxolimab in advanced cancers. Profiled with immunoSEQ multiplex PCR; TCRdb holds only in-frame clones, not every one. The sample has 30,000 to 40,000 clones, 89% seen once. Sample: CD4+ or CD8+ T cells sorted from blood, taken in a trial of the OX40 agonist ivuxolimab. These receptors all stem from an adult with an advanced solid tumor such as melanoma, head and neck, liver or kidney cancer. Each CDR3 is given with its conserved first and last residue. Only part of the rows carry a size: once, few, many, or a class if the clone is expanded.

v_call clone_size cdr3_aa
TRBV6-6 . CASSYSGYSYNEQFF
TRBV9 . CASSVTSGSYNEQFF
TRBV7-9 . CASSLVSNQGYTF
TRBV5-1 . CASSFFLAGSYEQYF
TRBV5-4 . CASSLGVGETQYF
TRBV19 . CASSANSGNTIYF
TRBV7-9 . CASSLGQGASATNEKLFF
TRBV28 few CASSLGQGRDGYTF
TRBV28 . CASSLSMRSGYGYTF
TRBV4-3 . CASSQDPGVGTVGELFF
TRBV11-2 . CASSLGPGYYGYTF
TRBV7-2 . CASSLWEGVTEAFF
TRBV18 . CASSPQSQGGPSGTGELFF
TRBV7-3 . CASSLFRTAGTGELFF